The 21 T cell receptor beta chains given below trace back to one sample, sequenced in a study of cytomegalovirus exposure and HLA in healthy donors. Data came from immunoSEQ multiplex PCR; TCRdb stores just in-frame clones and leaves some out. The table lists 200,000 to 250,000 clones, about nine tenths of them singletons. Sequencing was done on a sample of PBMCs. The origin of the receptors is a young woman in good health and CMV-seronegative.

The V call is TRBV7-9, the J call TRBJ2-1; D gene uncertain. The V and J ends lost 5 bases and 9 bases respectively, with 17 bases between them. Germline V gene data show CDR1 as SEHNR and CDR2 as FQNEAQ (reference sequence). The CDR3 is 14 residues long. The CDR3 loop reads CASSPETISPEQFF. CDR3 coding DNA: TGTGCCAGCAGCCCCGAAACGATAAGCCCTGAGCAGTTCTTC.

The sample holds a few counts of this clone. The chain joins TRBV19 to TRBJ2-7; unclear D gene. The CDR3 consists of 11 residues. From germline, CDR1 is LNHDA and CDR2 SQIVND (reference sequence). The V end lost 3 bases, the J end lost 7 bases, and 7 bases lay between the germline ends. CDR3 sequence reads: CASSMGREQYF. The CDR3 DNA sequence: TGTGCCAGTAGTATGGGCCGGGAGCAGTACTTC. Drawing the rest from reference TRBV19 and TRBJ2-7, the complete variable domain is DGGITQSPKYLFRKEGQNVTLSCEQNLNHDAMYWYRQDPGQGLRLIYYSQIVNDFQKGDIAEGYSVSREKKESFPLTVTSAQKNPTAFYLCASSMGREQYFGPGTRLTVT.

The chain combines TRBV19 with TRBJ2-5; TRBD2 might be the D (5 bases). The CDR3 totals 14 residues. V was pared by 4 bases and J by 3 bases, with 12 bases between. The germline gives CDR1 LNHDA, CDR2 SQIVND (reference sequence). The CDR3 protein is CASSRLGEKETQYF. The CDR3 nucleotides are TGTGCCAGTAGTAGGCTCGGGGAAAAAGAGACCCAGTACTTC.

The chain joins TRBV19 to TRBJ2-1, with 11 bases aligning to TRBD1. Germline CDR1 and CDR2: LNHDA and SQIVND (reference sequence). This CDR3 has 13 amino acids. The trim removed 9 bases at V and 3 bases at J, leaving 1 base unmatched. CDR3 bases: TGTGCCAGCGGGACAGGGGGCTACAATGAGCAGTTCTTC. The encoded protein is CASGTGGYNEQFF.

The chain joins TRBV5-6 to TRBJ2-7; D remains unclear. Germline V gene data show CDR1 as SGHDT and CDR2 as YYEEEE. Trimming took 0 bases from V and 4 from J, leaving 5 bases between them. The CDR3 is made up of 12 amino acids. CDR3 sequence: CASSLVRYEQYF. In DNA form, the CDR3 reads TGTGCCAGCAGCTTGGTGAGGTACGAGCAGTACTTC.

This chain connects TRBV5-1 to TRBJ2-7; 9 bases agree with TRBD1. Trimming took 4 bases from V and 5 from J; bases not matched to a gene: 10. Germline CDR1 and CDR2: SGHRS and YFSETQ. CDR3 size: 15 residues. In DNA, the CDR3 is TGCGCCAGCAGCCAAGTTGACAGGGGGTTCAACGAGCAGTACTTC. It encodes CASSQVDRGFNEQYF.

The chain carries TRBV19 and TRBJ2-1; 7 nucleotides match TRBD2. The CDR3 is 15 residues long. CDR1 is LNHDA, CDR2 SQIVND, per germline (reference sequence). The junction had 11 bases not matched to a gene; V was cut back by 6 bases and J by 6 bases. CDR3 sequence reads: CASRARDYLGNEQFF. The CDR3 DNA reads TGTGCCAGTAGGGCGCGGGACTACCTTGGCAATGAGCAGTTCTTC.

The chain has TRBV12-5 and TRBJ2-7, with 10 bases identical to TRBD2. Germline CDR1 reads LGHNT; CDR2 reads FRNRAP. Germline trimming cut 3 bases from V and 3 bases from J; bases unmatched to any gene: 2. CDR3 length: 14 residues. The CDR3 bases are TGTGCTAGTGGTTTAGCGGGGGGGCACTACGAGCAGTACTTC. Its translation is CASGLAGGHYEQYF. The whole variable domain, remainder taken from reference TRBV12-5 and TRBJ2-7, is DARVTQTPRHKVTEMGQEVTMRCQPILGHNTVFWYRQTMMQGLELLAYFRNRAPLDDSGMPKDRFSAEMPDATLATLKIQPSEPRDSAVYFCASGLAGGHYEQYFGPGTRLTVT.

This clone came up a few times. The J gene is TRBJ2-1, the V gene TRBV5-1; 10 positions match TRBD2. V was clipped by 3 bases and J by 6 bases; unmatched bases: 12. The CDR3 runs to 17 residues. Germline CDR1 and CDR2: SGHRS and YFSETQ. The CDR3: CASSSTRLAGLFNEQFF. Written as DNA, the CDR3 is TGCGCCAGCAGCTCCACTCGACTAGCGGGCCTTTTCAATGAGCAGTTCTTC.

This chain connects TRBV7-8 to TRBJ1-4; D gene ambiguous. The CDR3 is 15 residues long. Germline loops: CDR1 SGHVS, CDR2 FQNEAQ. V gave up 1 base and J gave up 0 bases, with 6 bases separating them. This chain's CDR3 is CASSLVLATNEKLFF. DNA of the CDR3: TGTGCCAGCAGCTTAGTGTTAGCAACTAATGAAAAACTGTTTTTT.

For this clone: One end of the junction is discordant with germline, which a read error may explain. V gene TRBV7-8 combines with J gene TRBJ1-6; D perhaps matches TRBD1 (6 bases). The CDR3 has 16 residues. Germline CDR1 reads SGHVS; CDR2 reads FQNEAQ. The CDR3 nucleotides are TGTGCCAGCAGCTTAGGACAGGTCTCGACTAATTCACCCCTCCATTTT. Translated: CASSLGQVSTNSPLHF. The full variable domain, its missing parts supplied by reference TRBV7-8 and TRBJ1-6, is GAGVSQSPRYKVAKRGQDVALRCDPISGHVSLFWYQQALGQGPEFLTYFQNEAQLDKSGLPSDRFFAERPEGSVSTLKIQRTQQEDSAVYLCASSLGQVSTNSPLHFGNGTRLTVT.

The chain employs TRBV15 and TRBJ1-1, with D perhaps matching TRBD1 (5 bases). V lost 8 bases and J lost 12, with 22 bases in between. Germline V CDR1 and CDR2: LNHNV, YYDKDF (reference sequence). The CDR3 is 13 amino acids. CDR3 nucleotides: TGTGCCACCTTCTCGGGTGGGCAGGGTGAGCCTTTCTTT. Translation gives CATFSGGQGEPFF.

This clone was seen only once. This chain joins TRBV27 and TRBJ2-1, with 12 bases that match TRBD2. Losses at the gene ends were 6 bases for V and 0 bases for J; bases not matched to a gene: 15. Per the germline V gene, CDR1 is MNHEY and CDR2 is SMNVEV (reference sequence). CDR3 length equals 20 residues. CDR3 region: CASRAGMGLAGVSSYNEQFF. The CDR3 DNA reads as TGTGCCAGCAGGGCGGGTATGGGACTAGCGGGCGTGAGCTCCTACAATGAGCAGTTCTTC.

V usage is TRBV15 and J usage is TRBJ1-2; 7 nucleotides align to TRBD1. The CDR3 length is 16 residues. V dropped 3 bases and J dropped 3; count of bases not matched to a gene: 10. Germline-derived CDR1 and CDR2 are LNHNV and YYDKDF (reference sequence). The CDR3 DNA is TGTGCCACCAGCAGCGACAGGGAATTAGGTGACTATGGCTACACCTTC. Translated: CATSSDRELGDYGYTF. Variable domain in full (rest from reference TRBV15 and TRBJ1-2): DAMVIQNPRYQVTQFGKPVTLSCSQTLNHNVMYWYQQKSSQAPKLLFHYYDKDFNNEADTPDNFQSRRPNTSFCFLDIRSPGLGDTAMYLCATSSDRELGDYGYTFGSGTRLTVV.

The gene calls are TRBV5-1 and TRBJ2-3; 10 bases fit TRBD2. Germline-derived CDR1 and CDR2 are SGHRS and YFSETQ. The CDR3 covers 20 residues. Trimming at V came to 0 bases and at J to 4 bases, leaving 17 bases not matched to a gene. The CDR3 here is CASSLVSGSGLAGAADTQYF. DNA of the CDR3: TGCGCCAGCAGCTTGGTCTCAGGATCGGGCCTAGCGGGAGCTGCAGATACGCAGTATTTT. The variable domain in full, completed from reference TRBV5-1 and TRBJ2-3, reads KAGVTQTPRYLIKTRGQQVTLSCSPISGHRSVSWYQQTPGQGLQFLFEYFSETQRNKGNFPGRFSGRQFSNSRSEMNVSTLELGDSALYLCASSLVSGSGLAGAADTQYFGPGTRLTVL.

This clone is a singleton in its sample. CDR3 sequence: CASSPLAFNPHEQYF. As DNA, the CDR3 is TGTGCCAGCAGTCCACTAGCGTTCAACCCCCACGAGCAGTACTTC. The genes are TRBV28 and TRBJ2-7; 7 bases agree with TRBD2. Germline values: CDR1 MDHEN, CDR2 SYDVKM. Unmatched junction bases numbered 12, after V lost 5 bases and J lost 5 bases. The CDR3 spans 15 residues.

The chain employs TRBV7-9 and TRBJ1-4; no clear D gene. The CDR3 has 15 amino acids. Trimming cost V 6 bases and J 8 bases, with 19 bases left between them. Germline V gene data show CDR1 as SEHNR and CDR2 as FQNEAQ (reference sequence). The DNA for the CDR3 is TGTGCCAGCAGACCCGACGGGTCTTTTTACGAAAAACTGTTTTTT. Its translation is CASRPDGSFYEKLFF.

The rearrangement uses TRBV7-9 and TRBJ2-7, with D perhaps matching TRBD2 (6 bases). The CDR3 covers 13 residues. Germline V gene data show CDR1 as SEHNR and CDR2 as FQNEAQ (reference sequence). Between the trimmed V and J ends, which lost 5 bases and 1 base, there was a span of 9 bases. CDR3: CASSARGSYEQYF. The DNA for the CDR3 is TGTGCCAGCAGCGCCCGGGGGTCCTACGAGCAGTACTTC.

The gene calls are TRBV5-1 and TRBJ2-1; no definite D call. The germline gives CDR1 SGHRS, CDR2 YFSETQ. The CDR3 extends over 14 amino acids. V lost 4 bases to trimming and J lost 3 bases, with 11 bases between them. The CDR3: CASSPPSSYNEQFF. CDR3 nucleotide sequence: TGCGCCAGCAGCCCCCCTTCGAGCTACAATGAGCAGTTCTTC. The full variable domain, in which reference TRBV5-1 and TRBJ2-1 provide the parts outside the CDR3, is KAGVTQTPRYLIKTRGQQVTLSCSPISGHRSVSWYQQTPGQGLQFLFEYFSETQRNKGNFPGRFSGRQFSNSRSEMNVSTLELGDSALYLCASSPPSSYNEQFFGPGTRLTVL.

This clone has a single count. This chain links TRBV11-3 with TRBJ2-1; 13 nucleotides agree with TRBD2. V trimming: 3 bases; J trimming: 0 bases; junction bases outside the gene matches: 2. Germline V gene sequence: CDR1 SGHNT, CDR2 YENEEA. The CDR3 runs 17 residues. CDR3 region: CASSLGLAGNSYNEQFF. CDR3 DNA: TGTGCCAGCAGCTTGGGACTAGCGGGAAACTCCTACAATGAGCAGTTCTTC.

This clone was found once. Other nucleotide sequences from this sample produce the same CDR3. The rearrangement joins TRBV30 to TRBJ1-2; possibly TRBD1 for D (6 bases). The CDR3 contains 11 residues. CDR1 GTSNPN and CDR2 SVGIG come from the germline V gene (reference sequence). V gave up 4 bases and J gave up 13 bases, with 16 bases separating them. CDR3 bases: TGTGCCTGGATTAGGGGGGGGCAGGGCACCTTC. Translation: CAWIRGGQGTF.